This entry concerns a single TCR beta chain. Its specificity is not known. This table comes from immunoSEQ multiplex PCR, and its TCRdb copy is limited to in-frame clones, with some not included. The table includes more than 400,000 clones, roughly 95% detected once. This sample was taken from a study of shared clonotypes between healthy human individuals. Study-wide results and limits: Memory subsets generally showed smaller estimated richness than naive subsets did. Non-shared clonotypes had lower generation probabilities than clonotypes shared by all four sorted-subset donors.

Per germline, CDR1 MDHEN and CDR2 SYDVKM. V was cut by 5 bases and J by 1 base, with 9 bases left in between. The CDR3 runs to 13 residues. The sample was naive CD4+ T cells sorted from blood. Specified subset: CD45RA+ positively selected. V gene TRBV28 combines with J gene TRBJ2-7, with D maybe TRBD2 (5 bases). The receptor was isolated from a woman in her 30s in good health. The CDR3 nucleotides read TGTGCCAGCAGTAAGGACTCATCCTACGAGCAGTACTTC. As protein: CASSKDSSYEQYF.